This TCR beta chain stems from a study of cytomegalovirus exposure and HLA in healthy donors. As for the study in general: The early release's HLA-typed donors yielded tens of millions of unique TCRs. In terms of ancestry, the Caucasian-associated cluster contained about 81% of the approximately 380 genotyped donors. Study-level results: Presence/absence comparisons presumed near-even sequencing depth among donors.

The PCR ran on 60 Vbeta and 13 Jbeta primers. Sequenced by immunoSEQ multiplex PCR; TCRdb stores in-frame clones only, minus some. Of 120,000 or so clones in the sample, 81% were seen once. A remark on this clone: The antigen remains unidentified.

V dropped 4 bases and J dropped 3 bases, with 13 bases sitting between them. Germline V gives CDR1 LGHNA, CDR2 YSLEER. This CDR3 spans 14 amino acids. The source of this sequence is a man aged 18 to 29 in good health and CMV-seropositive. The genes are TRBV4-3 and TRBJ2-7; perhaps TRBD2 as D (5 bases). The sample comprised PBMCs. In DNA form, the CDR3 reads TGCGCCAGCAGCCGCGACCGGGAAAGCTACGAGCAGTACTTC. Residues: CASSRDRESYEQYF.